This T cell receptor beta chain was captured by sequencing in a study of molecular identifiers for immune sequencing clone quantification. Notes on the study in general: Barcode-sharing identical TCR molecules could underestimate highly expanded clone sizes. Clones of above 20 RNA copies carried over 97% of effector molecules; in naive cells they carried under 1%.

Input for naive CD8 libraries was about 19,000 to 1,100,000 sorted cells; the RNA fraction used was 10%, 30% or 50%. This clonotype was found a few times. Its cognate antigen is unknown. V lost 0 bases to trimming and J lost 4 bases; unmatched junction nucleotides: 3. This CDR3 contains 15 residues. Germline V gene data show CDR1 as LGHNA and CDR2 as YSLEER. Library preparation followed earlier protocols using designated TCR primers. TCRdb re-derived calls from the PCR reads in MiXCR, one entry per CDR3 protein. The sample lists under 800,000 distinct CDR3 sequences; around 25% were seen once. The specimen was naive CD8+ T cells from blood, with Jurkat cell RNA spiked in. The subset: FACS-sorted CD8+CD4-CCR7+CD45RA+ naive T cells. The chain uses TRBV4-3 and TRBJ2-1; TRBD2 matches at 7 bases. This TCR derives from a human donor in good health. Some libraries in this study had Jurkat cell RNA spiked in. The CDR3 spells CASSQDGGVYNEQFF. The CDR3 nucleotides read TGCGCCAGCAGCCAAGATGGGGGGGTGTACAATGAGCAGTTCTTC.